One T cell receptor (beta chain) is described in this entry. As processed by the authors: Estimation of nucleated cell counts relied on the amplification of reference gene primers. Some clones are missing from TCRdb's copy, which holds only in-frame ones; the method was immunoSEQ multiplex PCR. V, J and clone size derive from that table, while D and trimming were established from the DNA sequence. The table shows about 58,000 clones, with around 91% occurring only once. Germline-derived CDR1 and CDR2 are MDHEN and SYDVKM. This CDR3 is built from 15 residues. Trimming cost V 5 bases and J 9 bases; bases outside gene matches: 12. This specimen belongs to a study of blood T cell repertoires in COVID-19. Study background: Material from acute and convalescent COVID-19 was sourced from the United States, Italy and Spain. Sources were T cells, B-cell-depleted T cells, or PBMCs; the material itself was cDNA or gDNA.

The V and J genes are TRBV28 and TRBJ2-7, with 11 bases lining up with TRBD2. What was sequenced was peripheral blood. This receptor was identified in a man aged 55 to 70 with active COVID-19. The CDR3 sequence is CASSLGTSGRRVQYF. Written as DNA, the CDR3 is TGTGCCAGCAGTCTAGGGACTAGCGGCAGGAGGGTGCAGTACTTC.